This T cell receptor (beta chain) is from a study of Graves' ophthalmopathy and Graves' hyperthyroidism. Study-level background: Researchers obtained peripheral blood at initial diagnosis, before any treatment had begun.

The CDR3 covers 15 residues. CDR1 is LNHDA and CDR2 is SQIVND in the germline V gene (reference sequence). V gave up 3 bases and J gave up 0 bases, with 9 bases separating them. Study-level findings and limits: Classification of ophthalmopathy versus stable hyperthyroidism by a 13-signature model yielded around 90% sensitivity and roughly 80% specificity.

Amplification targeted the TCR beta CDR3 regions, with RNA transcripts as the source material. A first-round RT-PCR used HTBI primers, followed by a second-round multiplex PCR. TCRdb re-analysed the multiplex PCR reads in MiXCR, keeping a single row per CDR3 protein. The sample consists of hundreds of thousands of distinct CDR3 sequences, around 21% of them appearing once. On this clonotype: Its antigen is undetermined.

Material: peripheral blood. The chain couples TRBV19 to TRBJ1-3; D is ambiguous. This clonotype originated in a woman aged 18-29 years with stable Graves' hyperthyroidism. The CDR3 sequence is CASSMIANSGNTIYF. The DNA of the CDR3 is TGTGCCAGTAGTATGATCGCTAACTCTGGAAACACCATATATTTT.